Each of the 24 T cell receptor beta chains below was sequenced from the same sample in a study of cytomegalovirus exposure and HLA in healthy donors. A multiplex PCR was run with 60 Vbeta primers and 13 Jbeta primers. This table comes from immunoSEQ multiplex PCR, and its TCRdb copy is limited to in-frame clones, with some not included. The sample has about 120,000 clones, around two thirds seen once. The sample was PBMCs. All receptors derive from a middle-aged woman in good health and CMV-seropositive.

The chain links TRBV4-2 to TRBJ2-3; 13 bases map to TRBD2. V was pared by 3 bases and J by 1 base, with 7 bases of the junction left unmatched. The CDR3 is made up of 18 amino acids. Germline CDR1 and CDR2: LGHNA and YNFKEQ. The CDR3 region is CASSQRSGLAGGTDTQYF. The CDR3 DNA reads TGTGCCAGCAGCCAGAGAAGTGGACTAGCGGGAGGCACAGATACGCAGTATTTT.

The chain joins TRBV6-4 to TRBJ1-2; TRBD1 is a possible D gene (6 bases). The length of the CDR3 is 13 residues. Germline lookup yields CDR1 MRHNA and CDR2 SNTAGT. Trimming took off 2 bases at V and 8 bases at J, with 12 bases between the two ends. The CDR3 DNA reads TGTGCCAGCAGTGACACAGGGTCTAGCGGCTACACCTTC. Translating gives CASSDTGSSGYTF.

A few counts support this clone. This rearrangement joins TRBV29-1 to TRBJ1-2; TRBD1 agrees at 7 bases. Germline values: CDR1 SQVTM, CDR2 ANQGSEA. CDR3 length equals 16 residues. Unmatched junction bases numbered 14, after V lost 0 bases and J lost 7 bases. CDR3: CSVEDLGGQENRGYTF. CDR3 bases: TGCAGCGTTGAAGATCTAGGTGGACAGGAGAATCGTGGCTACACCTTC.

The CDR3 region is CASSSFGGGSYNEQFF. CDR3 DNA: TGTGCCAGCAGCTCCTTTGGGGGAGGGTCCTACAATGAGCAGTTCTTC. The V gene is TRBV7-3, the J gene TRBJ2-1; 7 bases align to TRBD2. Losses at the gene ends were 4 bases for V and 1 base for J; bases not matched to a gene: 7. CDR1 SGHTA and CDR2 FQGTGA come from the germline V gene. CDR3 length equals 16 residues.

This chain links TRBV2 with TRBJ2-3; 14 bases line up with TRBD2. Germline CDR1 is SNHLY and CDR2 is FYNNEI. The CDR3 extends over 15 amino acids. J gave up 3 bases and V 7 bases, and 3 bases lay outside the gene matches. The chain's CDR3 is CASTGLAGGTDTQYF. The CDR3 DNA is TGTGCCAGCACAGGACTAGCGGGAGGAACAGATACGCAGTATTTT. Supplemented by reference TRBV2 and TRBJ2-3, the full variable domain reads EPEVTQTPSHQVTQMGQEVILRCVPISNHLYFYWYRQILGQKVEFLVSFYNNEISEKSEIFDDQFSVERPDGSNFTLKIRSTKLEDSAMYFCASTGLAGGTDTQYFGPGTRLTVL.

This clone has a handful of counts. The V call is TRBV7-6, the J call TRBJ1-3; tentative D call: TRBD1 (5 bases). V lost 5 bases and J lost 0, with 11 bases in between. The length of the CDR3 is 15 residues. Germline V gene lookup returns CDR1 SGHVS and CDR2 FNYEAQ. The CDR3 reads CASSQTAFSGNTIYF. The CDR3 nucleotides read TGTGCCAGCAGCCAGACAGCCTTCTCTGGAAACACCATATATTTT. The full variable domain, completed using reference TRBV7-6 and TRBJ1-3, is GAGVSQSPRYKVTKRGQDVALRCDPISGHVSLYWYRQALGQGPEFLTYFNYEAQQDKSGLPNDRFSAERPEGSISTLTIQRTEQRDSAMYRCASSQTAFSGNTIYFGEGSWLTVV.

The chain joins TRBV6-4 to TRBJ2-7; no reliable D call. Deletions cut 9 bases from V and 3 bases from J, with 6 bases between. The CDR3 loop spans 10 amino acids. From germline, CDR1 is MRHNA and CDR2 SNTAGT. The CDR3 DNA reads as TGTGCCAGATCAGGCTACGAGCAGTACTTC. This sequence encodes CARSGYEQYF.

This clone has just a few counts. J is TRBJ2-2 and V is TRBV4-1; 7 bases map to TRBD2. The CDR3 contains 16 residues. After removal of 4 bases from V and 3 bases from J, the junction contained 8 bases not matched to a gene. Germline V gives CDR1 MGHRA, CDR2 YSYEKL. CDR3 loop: CASSPQSGTDTGELFF. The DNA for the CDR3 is TGCGCCAGCAGCCCCCAAAGCGGGACGGACACCGGGGAGCTGTTTTTT.

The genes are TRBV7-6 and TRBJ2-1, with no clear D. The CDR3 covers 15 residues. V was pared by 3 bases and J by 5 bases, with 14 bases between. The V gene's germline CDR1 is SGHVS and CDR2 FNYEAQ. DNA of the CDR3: TGTGCCAGCAGCTTCTGGTCGGAGACCCACAATGAGCAGTTCTTC. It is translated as CASSFWSETHNEQFF.

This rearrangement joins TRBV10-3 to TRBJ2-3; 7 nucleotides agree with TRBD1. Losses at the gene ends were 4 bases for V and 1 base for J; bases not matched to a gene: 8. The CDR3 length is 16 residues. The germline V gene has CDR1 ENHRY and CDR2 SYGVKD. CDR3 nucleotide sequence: TGTGCCATCAGTGTCTCGGACAGGAAACGCACAGATACGCAGTATTTT. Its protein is CAISVSDRKRTDTQYF.

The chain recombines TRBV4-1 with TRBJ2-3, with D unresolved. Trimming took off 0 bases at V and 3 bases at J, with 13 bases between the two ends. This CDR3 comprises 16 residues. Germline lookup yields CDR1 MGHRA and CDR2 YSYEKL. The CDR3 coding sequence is TGCGCCAGCAGCCAAGATCGGGTGCCCGCGACAGATACGCAGTATTTT. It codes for CASSQDRVPATDTQYF.

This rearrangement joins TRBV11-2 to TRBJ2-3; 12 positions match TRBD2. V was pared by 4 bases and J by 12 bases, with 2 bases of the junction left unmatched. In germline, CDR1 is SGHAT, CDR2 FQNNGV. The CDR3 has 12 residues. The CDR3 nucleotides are TGTGCCAGCAGCTCTGGACTAGCGGGACAGTATTTT. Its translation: CASSSGLAGQYF.

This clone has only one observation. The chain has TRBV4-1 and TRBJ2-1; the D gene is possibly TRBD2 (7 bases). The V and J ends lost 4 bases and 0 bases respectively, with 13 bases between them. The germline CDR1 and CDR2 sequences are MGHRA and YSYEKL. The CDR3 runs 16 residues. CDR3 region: CASSPRGGASYNEQFF. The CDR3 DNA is TGCGCCAGCAGCCCAAGAGGGGGGGCCTCCTACAATGAGCAGTTCTTC.

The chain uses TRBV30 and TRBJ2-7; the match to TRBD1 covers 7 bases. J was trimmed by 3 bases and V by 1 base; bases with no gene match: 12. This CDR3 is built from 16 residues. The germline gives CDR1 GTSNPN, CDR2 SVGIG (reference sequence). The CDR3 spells CAWSESRGSLFYEQYF. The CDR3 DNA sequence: TGTGCCTGGAGTGAGAGCAGGGGGTCCCTCTTCTACGAGCAGTACTTC.

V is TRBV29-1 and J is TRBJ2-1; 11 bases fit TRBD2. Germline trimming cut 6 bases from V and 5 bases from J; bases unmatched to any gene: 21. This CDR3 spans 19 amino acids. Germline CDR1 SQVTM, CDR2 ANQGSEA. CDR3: CSVPPRRTSGSQVDNEQFF. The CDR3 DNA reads TGCAGCGTCCCCCCTCGAAGAACTAGCGGGAGCCAAGTGGACAATGAGCAGTTCTTC.

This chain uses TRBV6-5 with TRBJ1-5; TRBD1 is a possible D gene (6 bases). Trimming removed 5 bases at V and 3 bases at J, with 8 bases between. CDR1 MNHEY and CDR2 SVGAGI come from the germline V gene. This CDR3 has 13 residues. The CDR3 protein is CASSHRDNQPQHF. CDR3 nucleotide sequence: TGTGCCAGCAGTCACAGGGACAATCAGCCCCAGCATTTT.

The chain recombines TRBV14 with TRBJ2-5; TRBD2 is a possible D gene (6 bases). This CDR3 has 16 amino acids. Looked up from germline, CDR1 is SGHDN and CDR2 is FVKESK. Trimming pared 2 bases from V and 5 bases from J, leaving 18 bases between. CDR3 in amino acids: CASSQRSTGVWETQYF. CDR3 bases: TGTGCCAGCAGCCAAAGGAGTACGGGAGTGTGGGAGACCCAGTACTTC.

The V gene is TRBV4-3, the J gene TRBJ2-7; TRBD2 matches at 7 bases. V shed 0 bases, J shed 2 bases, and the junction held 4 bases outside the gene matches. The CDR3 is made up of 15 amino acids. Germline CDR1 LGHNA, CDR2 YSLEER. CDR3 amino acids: CASSQDLAAAYEQYF. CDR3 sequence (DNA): TGCGCCAGCAGCCAAGACCTAGCGGCCGCCTACGAGCAGTACTTC.

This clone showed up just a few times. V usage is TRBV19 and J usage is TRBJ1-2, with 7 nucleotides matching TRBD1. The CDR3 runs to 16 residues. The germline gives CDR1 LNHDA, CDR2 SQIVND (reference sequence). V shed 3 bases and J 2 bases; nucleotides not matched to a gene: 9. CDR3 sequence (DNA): TGTGCCAGTAGTATCCAGGGGGGCCGCATAAACTATGGCTACACCTTC. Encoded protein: CASSIQGGRINYGYTF.

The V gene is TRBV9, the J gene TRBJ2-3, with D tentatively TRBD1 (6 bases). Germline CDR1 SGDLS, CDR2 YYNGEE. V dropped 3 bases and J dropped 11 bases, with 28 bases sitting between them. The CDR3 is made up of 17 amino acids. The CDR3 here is CASSGPQGSPSGLEQYF. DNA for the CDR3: TGTGCCAGCAGCGGACCTCAGGGGTCCCCCTCGGGCCTGGAGCAGTATTTT.

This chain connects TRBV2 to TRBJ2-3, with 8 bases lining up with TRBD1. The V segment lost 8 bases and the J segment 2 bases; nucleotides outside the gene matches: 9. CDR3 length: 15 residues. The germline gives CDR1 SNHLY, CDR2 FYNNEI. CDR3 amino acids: CASSPDRGFTDTQYF. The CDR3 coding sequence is TGTGCCAGCTCCCCTGACAGGGGATTCACAGATACGCAGTATTTT.

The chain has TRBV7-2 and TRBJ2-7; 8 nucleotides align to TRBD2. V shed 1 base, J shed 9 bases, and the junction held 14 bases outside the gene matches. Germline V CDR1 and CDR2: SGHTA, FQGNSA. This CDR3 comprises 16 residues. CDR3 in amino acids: CASSLVFGGAPSRQYF. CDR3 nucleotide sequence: TGTGCCAGCAGCTTAGTTTTCGGGGGGGCTCCCTCGCGGCAGTACTTC.

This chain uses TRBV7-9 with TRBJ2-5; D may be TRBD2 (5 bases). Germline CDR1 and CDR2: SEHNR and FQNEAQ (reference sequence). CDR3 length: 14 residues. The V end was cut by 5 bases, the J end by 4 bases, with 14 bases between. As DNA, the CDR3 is TGTGCCAGCAGCCCTGGACGGAGGATAGAGACCCAGTACTTC. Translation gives CASSPGRRIETQYF.

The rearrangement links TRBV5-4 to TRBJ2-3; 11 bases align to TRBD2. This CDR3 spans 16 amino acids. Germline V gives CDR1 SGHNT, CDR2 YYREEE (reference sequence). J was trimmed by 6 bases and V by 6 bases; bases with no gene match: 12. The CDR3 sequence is CASTTKMTSGADTQYF. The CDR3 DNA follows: TGTGCCAGCACCACTAAAATGACTAGCGGGGCGGATACGCAGTATTTT.